The rows below give T cell receptor beta chains drawn from one sample of a study of shared clonotypes between healthy human individuals. TCRdb's copy holds only in-frame clones and misses some; the assay was immunoSEQ multiplex PCR. The sample lists around 2,000,000 clones; about 93% were seen once. Sequencing used naive CD8+ T cells from PBMCs. These receptors originate from a man between 18 and 35 years old in good health. Some clones in this sample may be carry-over from other donors' samples. The CDR3 runs from the conserved cysteine through the conserved F or W. The order of the fields is V gene, D gene, clone size, CDR3 length, J gene, CDR3 DNA, CDR3 protein. A D gene is named only where the DNA matches it firmly. Only part of the rows carry a size: once, few, many, or a class if the clone is expanded.

v_gene: TRBV29-1; d_gene: TRBD1; abundance: few; len: 12; j_gene: TRBJ1-1; CDR3nt: TGCAGCGTTATCGAAAGGGGGCGCGTGTCTTTCTTT; CDR3aa: CSVIERGRVSFF
v_gene: TRBV27; d_gene: NA; abundance: NA; len: 15; j_gene: TRBJ1-1; CDR3nt: TGTGCCAGCAGAAACCTCAGGGACATTAGTTCTGAAGCTTTCTTT; CDR3aa: CASRNLRDISSEAFF
v_gene: TRBV7-9; d_gene: NA; abundance: NA; len: 15; j_gene: TRBJ2-5; CDR3nt: TGTGCCAGCAGCCTCTCGGGACCACCACAAGAGACCCAGTACTTC; CDR3aa: CASSLSGPPQETQYF
v_gene: TRBV5-1; d_gene: NA; abundance: NA; len: 13; j_gene: TRBJ2-7; CDR3nt: TGCGCCAGCAGGGGTCGGACAGCCTACGAGCAGTACTTC; CDR3aa: CASRGRTAYEQYF
v_gene: TRBV6-5; d_gene: TRBD1; abundance: once; len: 14; j_gene: TRBJ2-3; CDR3nt: TGTGCCAGCAGTTCCGACAGGGGGGCAGATACGCAGTATTTT; CDR3aa: CASSSDRGADTQYF
v_gene: TRBV28; d_gene: NA; abundance: once; len: 15; j_gene: TRBJ2-1; CDR3nt: TGTGCCAGCGGGACTCCCCTAGCGAGACACAATGAGCAGTTCTTC; CDR3aa: CASGTPLARHNEQFF
v_gene: TRBV27; d_gene: NA; abundance: NA; len: 13; j_gene: TRBJ2-7; CDR3nt: TGTGCCAGCAGTTTACGCGGGGCCTACGAGCAGTACTTC; CDR3aa: CASSLRGAYEQYF
v_gene: TRBV19; d_gene: TRBD1; abundance: once; len: 17; j_gene: TRBJ1-1; CDR3nt: TGTGCCAGTAGTATAGTGGAACAGGGGCGCGTGGGAACTGAAGCTTTCTTT; CDR3aa: CASSIVEQGRVGTEAFF
v_gene: TRBV16; d_gene: NA; abundance: NA; len: 16; j_gene: TRBJ1-3; CDR3nt: TGTGCCAGCAGCCCCTATCCTGCGTCGTCTGGAAACACCATATATTTT; CDR3aa: CASSPYPASSGNTIYF
v_gene: TRBV4-1; d_gene: TRBD2; abundance: once; len: 16; j_gene: TRBJ2-7; CDR3nt: TGCGCCAGCAGCGAAGCCGGGACTAGCGGGGCCTACGAGCAGTACTTC; CDR3aa: CASSEAGTSGAYEQYF
v_gene: TRBV19; d_gene: NA; abundance: once; len: 13; j_gene: TRBJ1-1; CDR3nt: TGTGCCAGTAGTGAGGACAGAGTCGCAGAAGCTTTCTTT; CDR3aa: CASSEDRVAEAFF
v_gene: TRBV28; d_gene: NA; abundance: NA; len: 15; j_gene: TRBJ1-4; CDR3nt: TGTGCCAGCAGTTTTGAGGGGAGATCTAATGAAAAACTGTTTTTT; CDR3aa: CASSFEGRSNEKLFF
v_gene: TRBV19; d_gene: NA; abundance: NA; len: 13; j_gene: TRBJ1-5; CDR3nt: TGTGCCAGTAGCCTACAGAGAAATCAGCCCCAGCATTTT; CDR3aa: CASSLQRNQPQHF
v_gene: TRBV28; d_gene: TRBD1; abundance: NA; len: 17; j_gene: TRBJ2-5; CDR3nt: TGTGCCAGCAGTTTATTTGTGGGGCAGGGGGCGGGAGAGACCCAGTACTTC; CDR3aa: CASSLFVGQGAGETQYF
v_gene: TRBV9; d_gene: TRBD1; abundance: NA; len: 17; j_gene: TRBJ2-2; CDR3nt: TGTACGCCGGGGGAGGAAACCGGGACAGGAAGATCCGGGGAGCTGTTTTTT; CDR3aa: CTPGEETGTGRSGELFF
v_gene: TRBV5-4; d_gene: NA; abundance: NA; len: 17; j_gene: TRBJ2-7; CDR3nt: TGTGCCAGCAGCTCGGATTACTTAGCGGAGGGGGGCAACGAGCAGTACTTC; CDR3aa: CASSSDYLAEGGNEQYF
v_gene: TRBV9; d_gene: TRBD1; abundance: once; len: 13; j_gene: TRBJ1-2; CDR3nt: TGTGCCAGCAGCGAGGGGGGGACAGTCGGCTACACCTTC; CDR3aa: CASSEGGTVGYTF